What follows are 25 T cell receptor beta chains derived from one specimen sequenced in a study of early T cells in non-severe SARS-CoV-2 infection. TCRdb reanalysed the 5' RACE reads using MiXCR and keeps one entry per CDR3 protein. The sample shows roughly 67,000 distinct CDR3 sequences, 12% of them seen only once. The source material was whole blood. These receptors originate from an adult who was a healthcare worker with PCR-confirmed SARS-CoV-2 infection or an uninfected control (not recorded which).

In this sample, this clonotype turned up many times. The chain joins TRBV20-1 to TRBJ2-3, with D perhaps TRBD1 (6 bases). This CDR3 spans 15 amino acids. Looked up from germline, CDR1 is DFQATT and CDR2 is SNEGSKA (reference sequence). V lost 4 bases, J lost 2 bases, and 16 bases lay in between. Here the CDR3 reads CSAKTGTHYTDTQYF. Here the CDR3 DNA reads TGCAGTGCTAAGACCGGGACACACTACACAGATACGCAGTATTTT.

Only a few counts were recorded for this clonotype. The chain links TRBV29-1 to TRBJ1-1, with D unresolved. This CDR3 spans 11 amino acids. CDR1 is SQVTM, CDR2 ANQGSEA, per germline. Between the trimmed V and J ends, which lost 5 bases and 3 bases, there was a span of 7 bases. This CDR3 is CSVSRDTEAFF. The CDR3 DNA reads as TGCAGCGTTTCTCGGGACACTGAAGCTTTCTTT. The entire variable domain, with the rest obtained from reference TRBV29-1 and TRBJ1-1, is as follows: SAVISQKPSRDICQRGTSLTIQCQVDSQVTMMFWYRQQPGQSLTLIATANQGSEATYESGFVIDKFPISRPNLTFSTLTVSNMSPEDSSIYLCSVSRDTEAFFGQGTRLTVV.

This clonotype has more than one count but fewer than ten. The V and J genes are TRBV2 and TRBJ1-1, with a tentative D call TRBD1 (5 bases). Germline CDR1 SNHLY, CDR2 FYNNEI. With 1 base removed from V and 1 base from J, the gap between germline ends came to 10 bases. The CDR3 sequence is 15 residues long. CDR3 region: CASSEVGGTNTEAFF. The CDR3 coding sequence is TGTGCCAGCAGTGAAGTCGGGGGAACGAACACTGAAGCTTTCTTT.

Note on this clonotype: A read error may explain this, as a much larger clone is one base away. The chain has TRBV11-2 and TRBJ2-7, with D unresolved. CDR3 length equals 14 residues. Between the trimmed V and J ends, which lost 2 bases and 5 bases, there was a span of 13 bases. Germline V gives CDR1 SGHAT, CDR2 FQNNGV. The CDR3 region is CASSLIPRPDEQYF. In nucleotides, the CDR3 is TGTGCCAGCAGCTTAATCCCCCGGCCGGACGAGCAGTACTTC.

V usage is TRBV5-6 and J usage is TRBJ2-3; no clear D. V was shortened by 0 bases and J by 2 bases, with 4 bases between the two germline ends. This CDR3 spans 13 amino acids. Germline values: CDR1 SGHDT, CDR2 YYEEEE. The CDR3, as DNA: TGTGCCAGCAGCTTGGCGGTCACAGATACGCAGTATTTT. Protein sequence: CASSLAVTDTQYF.

This clonotype occurred a few times. The chain couples TRBV6-1 to TRBJ2-2; 10 positions agree with TRBD1. V shed 6 bases and J 6 bases; nucleotides not matched to a gene: 1. Germline assignment: CDR1 MNHNS and CDR2 SASEGT. The CDR3 covers 13 residues. This chain's CDR3 is CASSGQGAGELFF. The CDR3 coding sequence is TGTGCCAGCAGCGGACAGGGGGCCGGGGAGCTGTTTTTT.

The chain employs TRBV29-1 and TRBJ1-2; no definite D call. This CDR3 contains 15 residues. V was shortened by 1 base and J by 2 bases, with 14 bases between the two germline ends. Per germline, CDR1 SQVTM and CDR2 ANQGSEA. CDR3 protein: CSVEGREGRNYGYTF. CDR3 DNA sequence: TGCAGCGTTGAAGGCCGAGAGGGCAGGAACTATGGCTACACCTTC.

In DNA form, the CDR3 reads TGTGCCAGCAGTGAAGCTGGGTGGGAGCAGTACTTC. It encodes CASSEAGWEQYF. The chain joins TRBV2 to TRBJ2-7; D is ambiguous. Trimming pared 0 bases from V and 7 bases from J, leaving 7 bases between. The CDR3 consists of 12 residues. Germline CDR1 reads SNHLY; CDR2 reads FYNNEI.

This clonotype has only a few counts. The chain employs TRBV20-1 and TRBJ2-5; 9 nucleotides match TRBD2. The germline V gene has CDR1 DFQATT and CDR2 SNEGSKA (reference sequence). After removal of 0 bases from V and 5 bases from J, the junction contained 10 bases not matched to a gene. The CDR3 has 16 amino acids. The CDR3 loop is CSARDLAGGPSETQYF. The CDR3 nucleotides are TGCAGTGCTAGAGATCTGGCGGGGGGGCCGTCGGAGACCCAGTACTTC.

This clonotype was recorded a few times. The chain is built from TRBV12-3 or TRBV12-4 and TRBJ2-4, with a weak D call TRBD2 (5 bases). The ends were cut back, 2 bases at V and 4 bases at J, with 9 bases in the middle. The CDR3 has 14 amino acids. The CDR3 is CASSLHGEKNIQYF. The CDR3 region has the DNA TGTGCCAGCAGTTTACACGGGGAAAAAAACATTCAGTACTTC.

This clonotype has a handful of counts. The chain uses TRBV30 and TRBJ2-4; D unresolved. V gave up 5 bases and J gave up 0 bases, with 14 bases separating them. The CDR3 extends over 15 amino acids. CDR1 and CDR2 (germline): GTSNPN, SVGIG (reference sequence). Here the CDR3 DNA reads TGTGCCTGGGGCCCGGGCAACAGAGCCAAAAACATTCAGTACTTC. The encoded protein is CAWGPGNRAKNIQYF. The full variable domain, with the rest looked up from reference TRBV30 and TRBJ2-4, is SQTIHQWPATLVQPVGSPLSLECTVEGTSNPNLYWYRQAAGRGLQLLFYSVGIGQISSEVPQNLSASRPQDRQFILSSKKLLLSDSGFYLCAWGPGNRAKNIQYFGAGTRLSVL.

This clonotype was seen many times. This chain joins TRBV12-3 or TRBV12-4 and TRBJ1-6; D unclear. The germline V and J ends were trimmed by 8 bases and 9 bases, with 14 bases remaining between them. The CDR3 totals 13 residues. CDR3 coding DNA: TGTGCCAGCCTGGACTCGGTGGGTTCACCCCTCCACTTT. This sequence encodes CASLDSVGSPLHF.

The chain joins TRBV6-1 to TRBJ1-5, with D uncertain. This CDR3 contains 15 residues. Germline V gene data show CDR1 as MNHNS and CDR2 as SASEGT. V was pared by 4 bases and J by 1 base, with 11 bases between. CDR3 loop: CASSVVGSSNQPQHF. The CDR3 nucleotides are TGTGCCAGCAGTGTCGTCGGGTCAAGCAATCAGCCCCAGCATTTT.

This clonotype was observed a handful of times. V usage is TRBV5-1 and J usage is TRBJ2-1, with D hard to call. The V gene lost 2 bases and the J gene lost 0 bases, with 9 bases spanning the gap. The CDR3 has 15 amino acids. The germline gives CDR1 SGHRS, CDR2 YFSETQ. This CDR3 reads CASSLSGDSYNEQFF. The CDR3 DNA sequence: TGCGCCAGCAGCTTATCGGGCGACTCCTACAATGAGCAGTTCTTC.

This clonotype has more than one count but fewer than ten. The V gene is TRBV29-1, the J gene TRBJ2-7, with D perhaps TRBD1 (6 bases). Trimming removed 4 bases from V and 2 bases from J, with 15 bases in between. The CDR3 is made up of 14 amino acids. CDR1 SQVTM and CDR2 ANQGSEA come from the germline V gene. The CDR3 sequence: CSVVIAGATYEQYF. Here the CDR3 DNA reads TGCAGCGTTGTAATCGCAGGGGCGACCTACGAGCAGTACTTC.

This sequence joins TRBV7-9 and TRBJ1-4; 9 bases align to TRBD1. The CDR3 has 14 amino acids. Germline-derived CDR1 and CDR2 are SEHNR and FQNEAQ (reference sequence). With 4 bases clipped from V and 8 bases from J, the junction kept 5 bases outside the gene matches. The CDR3 region is CASSSQGAGEKLFF. The CDR3, as DNA: TGTGCCAGCAGCTCACAGGGGGCAGGGGAAAAACTGTTTTTT.

CDR3 sequence reads: CASSVVTGGGANEQFF. The CDR3 DNA is TGTGCCAGCAGCGTAGTGACCGGCGGGGGGGCAAATGAGCAGTTCTTC. The chain links TRBV9 to TRBJ2-1, with 9 bases lining up with TRBD2. Germline lookup yields CDR1 SGDLS and CDR2 YYNGEE. This CDR3 comprises 16 residues. Trimming removed 0 bases from V and 7 bases from J; junction bases left unmatched: 8.

This clonotype has at least ten counts. The V call is TRBV20-1, the J call TRBJ2-3; either TRBD1 or TRBD2 may supply D (6 bases each). V was cut by 3 bases and J by 1 base, with 8 bases left in between. Germline CDR1 DFQATT, CDR2 SNEGSKA (reference sequence). The length of the CDR3 is 13 residues. The CDR3 protein is CSARRGGTDTQYF. CDR3 in DNA: TGCAGTGCTAGGAGGGGGGGCACAGATACGCAGTATTTT.

V usage is TRBV7-8 and J usage is TRBJ2-7; perhaps D is TRBD1 or TRBD2 (6 bases each). Germline values: CDR1 SGHVS, CDR2 FQNEAQ. Trimming shortened V by 5 bases and J by 4 bases, and 21 bases separated the two germline ends. This CDR3 spans 16 amino acids. The CDR3 DNA reads as TGTGCCAGCAGCCTGCCGGGGGCTCTGGGGGGTTACGAGCAGTACTTC. This encodes CASSLPGALGGYEQYF.

This chain links TRBV29-1 with TRBJ2-7, with D perhaps assigned TRBD1 or TRBD2 (5 bases each). Germline CDR1 reads SQVTM; CDR2 reads ANQGSEA. Trimming removed 3 bases at V and 1 base at J, with 19 bases between. The CDR3 is 16 amino acids. CDR3 in DNA: TGCAGCGTTGAGGGGGTAGGTCGCCGACAGTCCTACGAGCAGTACTTC. Protein product: CSVEGVGRRQSYEQYF.

The rearrangement links TRBV18 to TRBJ2-3; D is unclear. This CDR3 contains 16 residues. V lost 0 bases and J lost 0, with 10 bases in between. Germline V CDR1 and CDR2: KGHSH, LQKENI. CDR3 residues: CASSPPTARSTDTQYF. In DNA form, the CDR3 reads TGTGCCAGCTCACCACCAACAGCTAGAAGCACAGATACGCAGTATTTT.

This clonotype occurred a few times. This CDR3 is CAWTVSGNTEAFF. In DNA, the CDR3 is TGTGCCTGGACAGTTAGCGGGAACACTGAAGCTTTCTTT. The chain joins TRBV30 to TRBJ1-1; D is unresolved. V dropped 4 bases and J dropped 1 base, with 10 bases sitting between them. CDR1 is GTSNPN and CDR2 is SVGIG in the germline V gene (reference sequence). This CDR3 has 13 amino acids. The full variable domain, rest sourced from reference TRBV30 and TRBJ1-1, is SQTIHQWPATLVQPVGSPLSLECTVEGTSNPNLYWYRQAAGRGLQLLFYSVGIGQISSEVPQNLSASRPQDRQFILSSKKLLLSDSGFYLCAWTVSGNTEAFFGQGTRLTVV.

There are many counts of this clonotype. This chain uses TRBV20-1 with TRBJ2-7, with 9 bases aligning to TRBD1. With V trimmed by 3 bases and J by 5 bases, 14 bases remained unmatched. CDR3 size: 16 residues. Germline lookup yields CDR1 DFQATT and CDR2 SNEGSKA (reference sequence). DNA of the CDR3: TGCAGTGCTAGGTTCAGCGAGGGACAGGGCTTGAACGAGCAGTACTTC. Translation gives CSARFSEGQGLNEQYF.

The genes are TRBV3-1 and TRBJ2-1; perhaps D is TRBD1 or TRBD2 (6 bases each). V lost 2 bases, J lost 2 bases, and 13 bases lay in between. The CDR3 covers 16 residues. CDR1 and CDR2 (germline): LGHDT, YNNKEL (reference sequence). DNA for the CDR3: TGTGCCAGCAGCCAAATACCGGGGGCCGCCTACAATGAGCAGTTCTTC. This sequence encodes CASSQIPGAAYNEQFF.

J is TRBJ2-7 and V is TRBV7-6, with TRBD2 matching over 11 bases. Germline V gives CDR1 SGHVS, CDR2 FNYEAQ. The CDR3 consists of 17 residues. With V trimmed by 1 base and J by 1 base, 6 bases remained unmatched. The CDR3 region is CASSLEASGGSSYEQYF. CDR3 bases: TGTGCCAGCAGCTTAGAGGCTAGCGGGGGGTCTTCCTACGAGCAGTACTTC.